The 5 T cell receptor beta chains listed next were all sequenced from one sample in a study of PD-L1 blockade in urothelial cancer. Time point indicated: peripheral blood 6 weeks after treatment start. The assay was immunoSEQ multiplex PCR, and TCRdb's table has in-frame clones only and misses some. Among around 38,000 clones, 86% were seen once, and the ten largest hold roughly 24%. This material consisted of PBMCs, taken around atezolizumab (anti-PD-L1) treatment. Receptors originate from a man aged 55 to 70 with urothelial cancer.

CDR3 nucleotide sequence: TGTGCCAGTAGTATTCAGGGAATCACTGAAGCTTTCTTT. It translates to CASSIQGITEAFF. The chain joins TRBV19 to TRBJ1-1; TRBD1 is a possible D gene (5 bases). This CDR3 has 13 residues. V lost 3 bases and J lost 4, with 9 bases in between. Germline CDR1 is LNHDA and CDR2 is SQIVND (reference sequence).

The chain uses TRBV29-1 and TRBJ1-3; 7 nucleotides align to TRBD1. Germline-derived CDR1 and CDR2 are SQVTM and ANQGSEA. The CDR3 totals 18 residues. V dropped 3 bases and J dropped 2; count of bases not matched to a gene: 16. The CDR3 protein is CSVDQDREGKGPGNTIYF. Here the CDR3 DNA reads TGCAGCGTTGACCAAGACAGGGAAGGAAAAGGGCCTGGAAACACCATATATTTT.

V usage is TRBV19 and J usage is TRBJ2-7; D is unclear. CDR1 is LNHDA and CDR2 is SQIVND in the germline V gene (reference sequence). This CDR3 is 12 amino acids long. The V end lost 3 bases, the J end lost 3 bases, and 6 bases lay between the germline ends. The CDR3 region is CASSIPGYEQYF. CDR3 bases: TGTGCCAGTAGTATCCCGGGCTACGAGCAGTACTTC.

This clone was detected only once. J is TRBJ2-7 and V is TRBV27, with 9 nucleotides matching TRBD1. The germline CDR1 and CDR2 sequences are MNHEY and SMNVEV (reference sequence). The CDR3 sequence is 14 residues long. Trimming at V came to 6 bases and at J to 3 bases, leaving 6 bases not matched to a gene. CDR3 in amino acids: CASSSGQGRYEQYF. The CDR3 coding sequence is TGTGCCAGCAGCTCCGGACAGGGGCGCTACGAGCAGTACTTC.

This clone turned up a few times. The chain employs TRBV5-4 and TRBJ2-7; TRBD2 matches 8 bases. CDR1 is SGHNT, CDR2 YYREEE, per germline (reference sequence). The CDR3 is 15 residues long. With 0 bases clipped from V and 4 bases from J, the junction kept 6 bases outside the gene matches. CDR3 protein: CASSLAPREGYEQYF. CDR3 bases: TGTGCCAGCAGCTTGGCCCCCCGGGAGGGTTACGAGCAGTACTTC. Complete variable domain (other parts from reference TRBV5-4 and TRBJ2-7): ETGVTQSPTHLIKTRGQQVTLRCSSQSGHNTVSWYQQALGQGPQFIFQYYREEENGRGNFPPRFSGLQFPNYSSELNVNALELDDSALYLCASSLAPREGYEQYFGPGTRLTVT.